This T cell receptor beta chain is from a study of neoadjuvant anti-PD-1 for oral cavity cancer. Study results and caveats: After neoadjuvant nivolumab, PBMC T cell clonality was significantly higher in non-responders than responders.

Specified time point: after neoadjuvant nivolumab, at surgical resection. These oral cavity squamous cell carcinomas were HPV-negative and locally advanced. Turning to this clone: The antigen is unknown.

The V end lost 4 bases, the J end lost 5 bases, and 14 bases lay between the germline ends. The CDR3 sequence is 14 residues long. Germline CDR1 reads LNHDA; CDR2 reads SQIVND (reference sequence). Repertoires were generated with immunoSEQ multiplex PCR, while TCRdb's copy carries only in-frame clones and drops some. This sample has about 32,000 clones, with approximately 80% found just once. V is TRBV19 and J is TRBJ1-2; D is possibly TRBD1 (6 bases). Source: PBMCs, taken after nivolumab (anti-PD-1) treatment. This receptor was identified in a person aged 35 to 85 with oral cavity squamous cell carcinoma. DNA for the CDR3: TGTGCCAGTAGTACGCGACAGGAGAGTTATGGCTACACCTTC. As protein: CASSTRQESYGYTF.